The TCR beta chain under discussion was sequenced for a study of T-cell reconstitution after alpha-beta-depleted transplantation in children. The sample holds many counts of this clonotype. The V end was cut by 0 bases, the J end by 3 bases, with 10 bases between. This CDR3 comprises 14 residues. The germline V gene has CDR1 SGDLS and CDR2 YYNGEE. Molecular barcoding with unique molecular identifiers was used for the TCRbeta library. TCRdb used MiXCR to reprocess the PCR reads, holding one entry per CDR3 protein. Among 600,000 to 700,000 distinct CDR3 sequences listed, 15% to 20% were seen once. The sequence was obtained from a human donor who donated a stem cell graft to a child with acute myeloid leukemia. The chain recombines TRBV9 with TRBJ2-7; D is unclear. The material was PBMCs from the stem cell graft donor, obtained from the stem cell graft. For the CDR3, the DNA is TGTGCCAGCAGCGTAGATAACAACTACTACGAGCAGTACTTC. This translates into CASSVDNNYYEQYF.